The 7 T cell receptor beta chains reported below all come from one sample, sequenced in a study of T cell responses to AZD1222 COVID-19 vaccine. Profiled with immunoSEQ multiplex PCR; TCRdb holds only in-frame clones, not every one. The table has about 170,000 clones, approximately 90% seen once. The specimen comprised peripheral blood, sampled 28 days after the second AZD1222 dose. Receptor source: an adult who received the AZD1222 COVID-19 vaccine.

This chain's CDR3 is CASSPLGFSYNEQFF. The CDR3 DNA reads as TGTGCCAGCTCACCCCTTGGGTTTTCCTACAATGAGCAGTTCTTC. V is TRBV18 and J is TRBJ2-1; D gene ambiguous. The CDR3 contains 15 residues. In germline, CDR1 is KGHSH, CDR2 LQKENI. Trimming took 3 bases from V and 1 from J, leaving 10 bases between them. The entire variable domain, with the rest obtained from reference TRBV18 and TRBJ2-1, is as follows: NAGVMQNPRHLVRRRGQEARLRCSPMKGHSHVYWYRQLPEEGLKFMVYLQKENIIDESGMPKERFSAEFPKEGPSILRIQQVVRGDSAAYFCASSPLGFSYNEQFFGPGTRLTVL.

The chain combines TRBV18 with TRBJ2-4; possibly TRBD1 for D (5 bases). The CDR3 is 15 amino acids. Looked up from germline, CDR1 is KGHSH and CDR2 is LQKENI. Trimming cost V 0 bases and J 6 bases, with 12 bases left between them. The DNA for the CDR3 is TGTGCCAGCTCACCACCGTGGGGTCAGGGAAACATTCAGTACTTC. Protein sequence: CASSPPWGQGNIQYF.

This chain uses TRBV7-9 with TRBJ2-1; D is uncertain. CDR1 and CDR2 (germline): SEHNR, FQNEAQ (reference sequence). The CDR3 has 14 residues. With 8 bases removed from V and 4 bases from J, the gap between germline ends came to 15 bases. The CDR3 DNA reads as TGTGCCAGCCCATCAGGTAGGGCTTACAATGAGCAGTTCTTC. Amino acid sequence: CASPSGRAYNEQFF.

This chain uses TRBV7-9 with TRBJ1-1; no firm D call. Looked up from germline, CDR1 is SEHNR and CDR2 is FQNEAQ (reference sequence). This CDR3 is built from 14 residues. Trimming left V 4 bases short and J 6 bases short, with 15 bases between. The CDR3 sequence: CASSSLQRWPEAFF. The CDR3, as DNA: TGTGCCAGCAGCTCATTACAGAGGTGGCCTGAAGCTTTCTTT. The entire variable domain, with the rest obtained from reference TRBV7-9 and TRBJ1-1, is as follows: DTGVSQNPRHKITKRGQNVTFRCDPISEHNRLYWYRQTLGQGPEFLTYFQNEAQLEKSRLLSDRFSAERPKGSFSTLEIQRTEQGDSAMYLCASSSLQRWPEAFFGQGTRLTVV.

V is TRBV27 and J is TRBJ2-2; maybe TRBD1 (5 bases). The length of the CDR3 is 15 residues. Per germline, CDR1 MNHEY and CDR2 SMNVEV (reference sequence). With 7 bases removed from V and 3 bases from J, the gap between germline ends came to 15 bases. This chain's CDR3 is CASTDLGVHTGELFF. The CDR3 nucleotides read TGTGCCAGCACAGACTTAGGGGTTCACACCGGGGAGCTGTTTTTT.

The gene calls are TRBV4-2 and TRBJ1-1; D perhaps matches TRBD1 (5 bases). CDR3 length equals 17 residues. Trimming took 3 bases from V and 1 from J, leaving 18 bases between them. Germline V gene data show CDR1 as LGHNA and CDR2 as YNFKEQ. CDR3: CASSQGGLSDRNTEAFF. CDR3 bases: TGTGCCAGCAGCCAGGGGGGATTGTCGGACCGGAACACTGAAGCTTTCTTT.

This chain uses TRBV5-1 with TRBJ1-2; TRBD1 matches 8 bases. The CDR3 is 13 residues long. Germline CDR1 reads SGHRS; CDR2 reads YFSETQ. V dropped 4 bases and J dropped 4; count of bases not matched to a gene: 3. The CDR3 sequence is CASSIGQGYGYTF. The CDR3 nucleotides read TGCGCCAGCAGCATAGGACAGGGCTATGGCTACACCTTC. Together with reference TRBV5-1 and TRBJ1-2, the CDR3 gives the full variable domain: KAGVTQTPRYLIKTRGQQVTLSCSPISGHRSVSWYQQTPGQGLQFLFEYFSETQRNKGNFPGRFSGRQFSNSRSEMNVSTLELGDSALYLCASSIGQGYGYTFGSGTRLTVV.